This T cell receptor beta chain was documented in a study of blood T cell repertoires in COVID-19. There are 15 residues in the CDR3. The V and J ends lost 4 bases and 3 bases, in that order; junction bases with no gene match: 6. From germline, CDR1 is MNHEY and CDR2 SVGAGI. TCRdb keeps only in-frame clones here, not all; method: immunoSEQ multiplex PCR. The profile shows about 270,000 clones, 70% to 90% of them singletons. Sequences were obtained from peripheral blood. This TCR was sampled from a woman aged 45-65 years with active or convalescent COVID-19. This chain links TRBV6-5 with TRBJ2-1; TRBD2 matches 7 bases. CDR3 coding DNA: TGTGCCAGCAGTTCCCTGGGGGGGAACTACAATGAGCAGTTCTTC. It codes for CASSSLGGNYNEQFF.